This T cell receptor beta chain was found in a study of post-analysis software for immune sequencing data (dated by TCRdb to the mid-2010s). About the investigation overall: Disease courses on record covered relapsing-remitting, secondary progressive and progressive-relapsing multiple sclerosis, though some patients had no subtype annotation. The patient repertoires were compared against 11 previously published healthy control repertoires obtained from donors aged roughly 6 to 25 years. A subset of samples was prepared in parallel using single-end sample barcoding, then pooled and co-amplified after Illumina adapter ligation. Results and caveats for the whole study, not just this receptor: Direct clustering with F measure showed strong co-clustering of samples prepared in the same batch, prompting a batch-effect correction. Normalized Chao1 diversity was significantly lower in multiple sclerosis patients than controls, suggesting substantial peripheral T-cell clonal expansion. A handful of TRBV segments, including TRBV5-6, TRBV5-1 and TRBV20-1, were significantly more frequent in patients than controls. The multiple sclerosis patient group was slightly younger than the control group.

A note on this clonotype: What antigen it recognizes has not been identified. The input lacks base qualities; no much larger clone sits a single base away.

For CDR1 and CDR2, the germline V gene lists KGHDR and SFDVKD. Trimming at the junction amounts to 3 bases on V and 0 bases on J, and the germline ends lie 11 bases apart. The CDR3 spans 16 residues, from the cysteine through the phenylalanine. Here the CDR3 DNA is all that survives: 48 bases in frame from base 1. TCR beta repertoires were profiled from peripheral blood of more than ten young patients with multiple sclerosis to demonstrate the VDJtools post-analysis software. Multiple sclerosis patients were children and adolescents aged roughly 6 to 16 years. Libraries were made using PCR. Data came from an Illumina HiSeq 2500. Unique molecular identifiers were incorporated into TCR beta cDNA libraries to reduce PCR and sequencing biases. Every 1 to 10 million input T cells yielded approximately 500,000 cDNA molecules, meaning each molecule approximated one T cell. The patient libraries were prepared and sequenced with the same protocol used for the earlier healthy control dataset. Within a given batch, samples were prepared together, multiplexed and sequenced on the same HiSeq lane. Turning to the authors' computational methods: Raw barcoded reads were processed with MIGEC, and single-read molecular identifier groups were discarded before consensus assembly and CDR3 extraction. VDJtools was used for post-analysis of the clonotype tables, with diversity normalized by down-sampling every dataset to the smallest sample size. To correct batch-related cross-sample contamination, repertoire overlap clustering matched CDR3 amino acid sequences but not nucleotide sequences. In-frame beta chains were kept once TCRdb had trimmed the public reads at Q25 with fastp and called clones with MiXCR. CDR3 protein sequences are deduplicated, and each keeps its most common genes and DNA. The V and J calls come from TCRdb's annotation, not from the publication. The sample table shows around 500,000 distinct CDR3 sequences, and around 34% are seen once. The leading ten clones occupy around 6.1% of the sample.

What was sequenced was blood. Recombination connected TRBV24-1 to TRBJ2-1, with TRBD2 perhaps the D gene, on 5 matching bases. This clonotype was obtained from a girl aged 2-17 years with multiple sclerosis. The nucleotides are TGTGCCACCAGTGATCCCCTAGGGAGCTCCTACAATGAGCAGTTCTTC. This gives the protein CATSDPLGSSYNEQFF.